The rows below give T cell receptor beta chains drawn from one sample of a study of T cell responses to AZD1222 COVID-19 vaccine. Sequencing used immunoSEQ multiplex PCR; TCRdb keeps in-frame clones, though not all of them. This sample has 150,000 or so clones, with 94% found just once. Sequenced here: peripheral blood, sampled on day 0 of AZD1222 vaccination. Receptors were obtained from an adult in good health. The CDR3 runs from the conserved cysteine through the conserved F or W. D genes are given only for firm matches. Rows may omit the clone size; those that give it use once, few, many or a size class.

size,D,J,length,V,CDR3,DNA
.,.,TRBJ1-2,16,TRBV28,CASSMDSPTPPYGYTF,TGTGCCAGCAGCATGGACAGTCCTACCCCCCCCTATGGCTACACCTTC
.,.,TRBJ2-2,15,TRBV19,CASSTPGFNTGELFF,TGTGCCAGTAGTACCCCCGGATTCAACACCGGGGAGCTGTTTTTT
.,TRBD1,TRBJ1-4,15,TRBV5-1,CASSLQTGVREKLFF,TGCGCCAGCAGCCTCCAGACAGGGGTACGGGAAAAACTGTTTTTT
.,.,TRBJ1-4,15,TRBV18,CASSPRTGPNEKLFF,TGTGCCAGCTCACCTCGAACAGGACCTAATGAAAAACTGTTTTTT
.,.,TRBJ2-1,14,TRBV5-1,CASSFASRDNEQFF,TGCGCCAGCAGCTTTGCTAGTAGAGACAATGAGCAGTTCTTC
.,TRBD1,TRBJ1-1,14,TRBV5-5,CASSPRTGQSSTFF,TGTGCCAGCAGCCCTAGGACAGGGCAAAGTTCTACTTTCTTT
once,TRBD2,TRBJ2-1,15,TRBV3-1/TRBV3-2,CASSRVYGGRYEQFF,TGTGCCAGCAGCCGGGTTTATGGCGGGAGGTACGAGCAGTTCTTC
.,TRBD1,TRBJ1-6,15,TRBV5-1,CASSLWGQKNSPLHF,TGCGCCAGCAGCTTGTGGGGACAGAAAAATTCACCCCTCCACTTT
.,.,TRBJ1-1,14,TRBV28,CASNYGHRITEAFF,TGTGCCAGCAATTATGGCCACCGAATAACTGAAGCTTTCTTT
.,TRBD2,TRBJ2-1,14,TRBV2,CASREGLAGNEQFF,TGTGCCAGCAGGGAGGGACTAGCGGGAAATGAGCAGTTCTTC
once,.,TRBJ1-5,15,TRBV13,CASSLGLESNQPQHF,TGTGCCAGCAGCTTAGGTTTAGAAAGCAATCAGCCCCAGCATTTT
.,TRBD2,TRBJ2-3,13,TRBV5-4,CASTVLAGDTQYF,TGTGCCAGCACCGTCCTAGCGGGAGATACGCAGTATTTT
.,.,TRBJ1-2,15,TRBV6-5,CASILEAELNYGYTF,TGTGCCAGCATCTTGGAAGCCGAACTTAACTATGGCTACACCTTC
few,.,TRBJ1-5,16,TRBV19,CASSTGTQIGNQPQHF,TGTGCCAGTAGTACCGGGACACAGATTGGCAATCAGCCCCAGCATTTT
.,.,TRBJ1-1,15,TRBV5-4,CASSLEGVLNTEAFF,TGTGCCAGCAGCTTGGAAGGAGTGCTCAACACTGAAGCTTTCTTT
.,.,TRBJ2-3,14,TRBV6-2/TRBV6-3,CASSYRDFTDTQYF,TGTGCCAGCAGTTACCGGGACTTCACAGATACGCAGTATTTT
.,TRBD2,TRBJ2-3,16,TRBV6-1,CASSASLAESTDTQYF,TGTGCCAGCAGTGCATCCCTAGCGGAGAGCACAGATACGCAGTATTTT
.,.,TRBJ2-3,15,TRBV9,CASSVGEERTDTQYF,TGTGCCAGCAGCGTAGGGGAGGAGCGCACAGATACGCAGTATTTT
.,.,TRBJ2-1,15,TRBV7-8,CASSRASNYPNEQFF,TGTGCCAGCAGCCGGGCTAGCAATTATCCCAATGAGCAGTTCTTC
.,.,TRBJ1-6,14,TRBV6-5,CAVQALGMDSPLHF,TGTGCCGTACAGGCTCTGGGGATGGATTCACCCCTCCACTTT
.,.,TRBJ2-1,12,TRBV24-1,CATSDFRGEQFF,TGTGCCACCAGTGATTTCAGGGGTGAGCAGTTCTTC
.,.,TRBJ1-1,14,TRBV11-1,CASSFSRGVGEAFF,TGTGCCAGCAGCTTTAGCAGGGGAGTCGGTGAAGCTTTCTTT
.,TRBD2,TRBJ2-7,14,TRBV13,CASSERDFPYEQYF,TGTGCCAGCAGCGAGCGGGACTTTCCCTACGAGCAGTACTTC
.,.,TRBJ1-3,15,TRBV6-1,CASSEDEGSGNTIYF,TGTGCCAGCAGTGAAGATGAGGGCTCTGGAAACACCATATATTTT
.,TRBD2,TRBJ2-3,14,TRBV7-9,CASSLAGSTDTQYF,TGTGCCAGCAGCCTAGCGGGAAGCACAGATACGCAGTATTTT
.,.,TRBJ2-3,15,TRBV9,CASSVDGLPTDTQYF,TGTGCCAGCAGCGTTGATGGGCTGCCTACAGATACGCAGTATTTT
once,.,TRBJ2-3,11,TRBV27,CASSSTDTQYF,TGTGCCAGCAGTTCCACAGATACGCAGTATTTT
once,.,TRBJ1-1,16,TRBV18,CASSPPGLTVNTEAFF,TGTGCCAGCTCACCACCGGGTCTGACGGTGAACACTGAAGCTTTCTTT
.,.,TRBJ2-7,15,TRBV6-6,CASSYRGSSTYEQYF,TGTGCCAGCAGTTACCGCGGCAGTTCCACCTACGAGCAGTACTTC
.,.,TRBJ1-1,13,TRBV7-9,CASRADGPPEAFF,TGTGCCAGCAGAGCCGACGGACCTCCTGAAGCTTTCTTT
.,.,TRBJ2-1,14,TRBV19,CASSIDFTYNEQFF,TGTGCCAGTAGTATTGATTTCACGTACAATGAGCAGTTCTTC
.,.,TRBJ2-1,14,TRBV14,CASSHKGFYNEQFF,TGTGCCAGCAGCCACAAAGGGTTCTACAATGAGCAGTTCTTC
.,.,TRBJ1-2,10,TRBV29-1,CSVQQAGYTF,TGCAGCGTGCAACAGGCTGGCTACACCTTC
.,.,TRBJ2-7,14,TRBV14,CASSQAWLINEQYF,TGTGCCAGCAGCCAAGCCTGGCTCATCAACGAGCAGTACTTC
once,.,TRBJ2-1,12,TRBV13,CASSSPGNEQFF,TGTGCCAGCAGCTCCCCAGGGAATGAGCAGTTCTTC
.,TRBD2,TRBJ2-5,14,TRBV7-6,CASTPGEGRETQYF,TGTGCCAGCACTCCGGGGGAGGGCCGGGAGACCCAGTACTTC
.,.,TRBJ1-1,15,TRBV30,CAWSVPRPRNTEAFF,TGTGCCTGGAGTGTACCCAGACCCAGGAACACTGAAGCTTTCTTT
.,.,TRBJ2-1,15,TRBV5-1,CASSRQQGSYNEQFF,TGCGCCAGCAGCCGGCAACAGGGCTCCTACAATGAGCAGTTCTTC
.,.,TRBJ1-4,16,TRBV27,CASSSLGRETNEKLFF,TGTGCCAGCAGTTCCCTGGGACGGGAAACTAATGAAAAACTGTTTTTT
.,.,TRBJ1-3,14,TRBV28,CASSSEGSGNTIYF,TGTGCCAGCAGTTCAGAGGGCTCTGGAAACACCATATATTTT
.,TRBD1,TRBJ2-7,15,TRBV3-1/TRBV3-2,CASSQAGTGGYEQYF,TGTGCCAGCAGCCAAGCGGGGACAGGGGGTTACGAGCAGTACTTC
.,.,TRBJ1-2,13,TRBV28,CASSLKRGYGYTF,TGTGCCAGCAGTTTAAAAAGAGGGTATGGCTACACCTTC
.,.,TRBJ1-1,14,TRBV2,CASSLLRTVPEAFF,TGTGCCAGCAGTTTGCTGAGGACAGTTCCCGAAGCTTTCTTT